Listed below are T cell receptor beta chains from one sample, sequenced in a study of blood T cells in healthy people across ages. TCRdb re-called the 5' RACE reads through MiXCR, storing one row per CDR3 protein. The data contain fewer than 1,000,000 distinct CDR3 sequences, around 45% of them singletons. Sequencing was done on a sample of blood. These receptors originate from a man in his sixties in good health. CDR3s include the opening cysteine and the closing phenylalanine or tryptophan. The D gene is left open where the match is weak. Rows give clone size only sometimes, using once, few, many, or a class for an expanded clone.

size,D,V,J,DNA,CDR3
once,NA,TRBV4-1,TRBJ2-7,TGCGCCAGCAGCCAAGAATTTTACGGGGTAGGCTACGAGCAGTACTTC,CASSQEFYGVGYEQYF
NA,NA,TRBV3-1,TRBJ2-5,TGTGCCAGCAGCCAAGATCCCACCTGGACAAACCAAGAGACCCAGTACTTC,CASSQDPTWTNQETQYF
NA,TRBD1,TRBV4-3,TRBJ1-2,TGCGCCAACAGCCAAGATCCCTCGGACAGGACAAACTATGGCTACACCTTC,CANSQDPSDRTNYGYTF
NA,TRBD2,TRBV6-2/TRBV6-3,TRBJ2-1,TGTGCCAGCAGGGCCCCGGCTAGCGGGGGGAATGAGCAGTTCTTC,CASRAPASGGNEQFF
NA,NA,TRBV13,TRBJ2-1,TGTGCCAGCAGCTTAGGCGTGGGGGGCGACAATGAGCAGTTCTTC,CASSLGVGGDNEQFF
few,NA,TRBV24-1,TRBJ2-3,TGTGCCACCAGTGATCCGGGCAGGGTTCCAGATACGCAGTATTTT,CATSDPGRVPDTQYF
NA,TRBD1,TRBV20-1,TRBJ2-7,TGCAGTGCTGTTGACAGGGTCTACGAGCAGTACTTC,CSAVDRVYEQYF
NA,NA,TRBV7-2,TRBJ1-2,TGTGCCAGCAGCTTAGGGGGGACACACTATGGCTACACCTTC,CASSLGGTHYGYTF
NA,TRBD1,TRBV6-1,TRBJ2-3,TGTGCCAGCAGCCCGCTGCCCGGACAGGGAGTCGGCACAGATACGCAGTATTTT,CASSPLPGQGVGTDTQYF
NA,TRBD1,TRBV6-5,TRBJ1-6,TGTGCCAGCAGTTGCTCGATACATCGCGGGACAGATAATTCACCCCTCCACTTT,CASSCSIHRGTDNSPLHF
NA,NA,TRBV10-3,TRBJ1-2,TGTGCCATCAGTGAGTCGGTGACAGCAAACTATGGCTACACCTTC,CAISESVTANYGYTF
NA,TRBD2,TRBV4-3,TRBJ2-3,TGCGCCAGCAGCCAAGATCGGGCCGGGACTAGCGGGAGAGCAGATACGCAGTATTTT,CASSQDRAGTSGRADTQYF
NA,NA,TRBV7-9,TRBJ2-7,TGTGCCAGCAGCTTTGCGAACGGAAGCTCCTACGAGCAGTACTTC,CASSFANGSSYEQYF
NA,NA,TRBV28,TRBJ1-5,TGTGCCAGCAGTTGGGAGGTGGGCAATCAGCCCCAGCATTTT,CASSWEVGNQPQHF
few,NA,TRBV3-1,TRBJ2-1,TGTGCCAGCAGCCCATCACTAGCAGACTCGGTCAATGAGCAGTTCTTC,CASSPSLADSVNEQFF
few,TRBD2,TRBV4-3,TRBJ2-1,TGCGCCAGCAGCCGCCAACTAGCGGGACTTGGCAATGAGCAGTTCTTC,CASSRQLAGLGNEQFF
NA,NA,TRBV2,TRBJ2-7,TGTGCCAGCAGAGAGGAAGTATCGGGCGAGCAGTACTTC,CASREEVSGEQYF
NA,NA,TRBV5-1,TRBJ2-3,TGCGCCAGCAGCTTCGGGGCTAGGCGCGGGGATACGCAGTATTTT,CASSFGARRGDTQYF
few,NA,TRBV27,TRBJ1-5,TGTGCCAGCAGAAAAATGAATCAGCCCCAGCATTTT,CASRKMNQPQHF
NA,NA,TRBV2,TRBJ2-5,TGTGCCAGCAGTGAAGCGCTTCGACTAGGAGAGACCCAGTACTTC,CASSEALRLGETQYF
NA,NA,TRBV20-1,TRBJ2-7,TGCAGTGCTCTCGACCACTCCTACGAGCAGTACTTC,CSALDHSYEQYF
once,NA,TRBV6-5,TRBJ2-3,TGTGCCAGCAGTTATTATCTGACTAGCACAGATACGCAGTATTTT,CASSYYLTSTDTQYF
few,NA,TRBV6-5,TRBJ2-5,TGTGCCAGCAGACCCGGACTATTTGGGAGAGAGACCCAGTACTTC,CASRPGLFGRETQYF
few,TRBD2,TRBV3-1,TRBJ2-6,TGTGCCAGCAGCCGACTAGCGGGGACTACAACCTCTGGGGCCAACGTCCTGACTTTC,CASSRLAGTTTSGANVLTF
few,NA,TRBV30,TRBJ1-5,TGTGCCTGGACCACAGGGACCTCTAGCAATCAGCCCCAGCATTTT,CAWTTGTSSNQPQHF
few,TRBD2,TRBV7-8,TRBJ2-2,TGTGCCAGCAGCTTAGAACTAGCGGGGAGCACCGGGGAGCTGTTTTTT,CASSLELAGSTGELFF
few,NA,TRBV7-2,TRBJ1-5,TGTGCCAGCACGACTGAGAATCAGCCCCAGCATTTT,CASTTENQPQHF
many,TRBD2,TRBV15,TRBJ2-5,TGTGCCACCAGCAGAGACCGAGGACTAGCGGGAAACCAAGAGACCCAGTACTTC,CATSRDRGLAGNQETQYF
NA,TRBD2,TRBV10-1,TRBJ2-3,TGCGCCAGCGGAGCGGGGGTCACAGATACGCAGTATTTT,CASGAGVTDTQYF
few,TRBD1,TRBV20-1,TRBJ1-1,TGCAGTGCTCGAAGACAGGGGAACACTGAAGCTTTCTTT,CSARRQGNTEAFF
few,TRBD2,TRBV15,TRBJ2-5,TGTGCCACCAGCAGAGGGACTAGCGGGGGTAAAGAGACCCAGTACTTC,CATSRGTSGGKETQYF
many,NA,TRBV15,TRBJ2-5,TGTGCCACCAGCAGAGAGGAGACAGGGAGGGAGACCCAGTACTTC,CATSREETGRETQYF
NA,NA,TRBV4-1,TRBJ2-3,TGCGCCAGCAACCAGTTTAACCCGGGCCCCACAGATACGCAGTATTTT,CASNQFNPGPTDTQYF
NA,NA,TRBV19,TRBJ1-2,TGTGCCGGTAGTAAGACGACACGGGCCTATGGCTACACCTTC,CAGSKTTRAYGYTF
NA,NA,TRBV7-3,TRBJ2-1,TGTGCCAGCAGCATAGGAAACTCCTACAATGAGCAGTTCTTC,CASSIGNSYNEQFF
NA,TRBD2,TRBV4-1,TRBJ2-1,TGCGCCAGCAGCCAAGGTGGTCTAGCGGGGGGCCGGGGGCACAATGAGCAGTTCTTC,CASSQGGLAGGRGHNEQFF
few,NA,TRBV6-5,TRBJ2-7,TGTGCCAGCAGTCCGGACCGTTACACCTACGAGCAGTACTTC,CASSPDRYTYEQYF
few,NA,TRBV5-1,TRBJ1-6,TGCGCCAGCAGCTTTTTGTCAGGCTCCTATAATTCACCCCTCCACTTT,CASSFLSGSYNSPLHF
few,TRBD2,TRBV5-5,TRBJ2-4,TGTGCCAGCAGCCCACCCGGACTAGCGGGGGGGACTTTAGCCAAAAACATTCAGTACTTC,CASSPPGLAGGTLAKNIQYF
NA,NA,TRBV20-1,TRBJ2-7,TGCAGTGCTAGGGGCCAGGGTGGCGAGCAGTACTTC,CSARGQGGEQYF
NA,NA,TRBV27,TRBJ2-3,TGTGCCAGTCGAAAAGGCAGGTCCCAAGTGGATACGCAGTATTTT,CASRKGRSQVDTQYF
few,NA,TRBV28,TRBJ2-7,TGTGCCAGCCCTATCGAGTGGCTCTACGAGCAGTACTTC,CASPIEWLYEQYF
few,TRBD1,TRBV10-3,TRBJ2-7,TGTGCCATCAGTGAGGACAGGGGATACGAGCAGTACTTC,CAISEDRGYEQYF
NA,NA,TRBV3-1,TRBJ2-7,TGTGCCAGCAGCCATCTCGGGCGCGAGCAGTACTTC,CASSHLGREQYF
NA,NA,TRBV5-4,TRBJ2-1,TGTGCCAGCAGCGCGGATCCTTCGAGCTCCTACAATGAGCAGTTCTTC,CASSADPSSSYNEQFF
NA,TRBD1,TRBV7-6,TRBJ1-1,TGTGCCAGCAGCTATCACCAGGACAGGGGTCTAACTGAAGCTTTCTTT,CASSYHQDRGLTEAFF
many,TRBD1,TRBV29-1,TRBJ1-2,TGCAGCGTTGAAGGGACAGGGTGGGGCTACACCTTC,CSVEGTGWGYTF
NA,NA,TRBV28,TRBJ1-6,TGTGCCAGCAGTTTGGGGGCCGCTAATTCACCCCTCCACTTT,CASSLGAANSPLHF
NA,NA,TRBV2,TRBJ2-5,TGTGCCAGCAGGTTGCTGGGACTGCAAGAGACCCAGTACTTC,CASRLLGLQETQYF
NA,TRBD2,TRBV4-3,TRBJ2-3,TGCGCCAGCAGCCAGGTCACAGCGGGGGGTAACACAGATACGCAGTATTTT,CASSQVTAGGNTDTQYF